This T cell receptor beta chain came from a study of glioma-infiltrating T cells after dendritic cell vaccination. Overall study findings and caveats: Longer survival after dendritic cell vaccination followed higher pretreatment TIL content.

The table came from immunoSEQ multiplex PCR; TCRdb's copy has only in-frame clones and leaves some out. In the table there are just over 95,000 clones, approximately 81% of which are singletons. Germline V gives CDR1 MDHEN, CDR2 SYDVKM. The CDR3 is made up of 12 amino acids. Trimming stripped 6 bases from V and 5 bases from J, with 11 bases between. Patients had residual fresh-frozen tumor tissue and more than two years of survival data. Comment on this clone: Its antigen is not identified.

The receptor comes from a human donor with glioblastoma. The chain uses TRBV28 and TRBJ2-7; TRBD2 is a possible D gene (6 bases). Sequencing was performed on blood, taken before dendritic cell vaccination. CDR3 protein: CASRGGKNEQYF. The CDR3 DNA sequence: TGTGCCAGCAGAGGAGGGAAAAACGAGCAGTACTTC.